This paragraph covers one T cell receptor (beta chain) sequence. This entry comes from a study of control samples from healthy donors and cancer patients. The V and J ends lost 4 bases and 3 bases, in that order; junction bases with no gene match: 6. Germline V gives CDR1 SGHTS, CDR2 YDEGEE. This CDR3 spans 15 amino acids. Sequencing used immunoSEQ multiplex PCR; TCRdb keeps in-frame clones, though not all of them. Of 170,000 or so clones listed, 80% to 95% are singletons. This clonotype was sampled from a woman between 40 and 55 years old in good health. The specimen was blood. The rearrangement uses TRBV5-8 and TRBJ1-5; 8 positions agree with TRBD1. This chain's CDR3 is CASSQTGEFNQPQHF. CDR3 bases: TGTGCCAGCAGCCAGACAGGGGAATTCAATCAGCCCCAGCATTTT.